The present TCR beta chain was sequenced within a study of shared clonotypes between healthy human individuals. Points on this clone: The sample has other DNA sequences that encode this CDR3 too.

This table comes from immunoSEQ multiplex PCR, and its TCRdb copy is limited to in-frame clones, with some not included. The sample includes 600,000 or so clones, roughly 96% of them seen just once. CD8 cells regarded as naive lacked CD45RO, were positively chosen for CCR7, and omitted terminally differentiated effector memory CD45RA+ cells. This clonotype was obtained from a woman aged 25 to 39 in good health. Input material: naive CD8+ T cells sorted from blood.

The CDR3 coding sequence is TGTGCCAGCAGTTCCGGGACAGGTCCCTACGAGCAGTACTTC. Encoded protein: CASSSGTGPYEQYF. The V call is TRBV27, the J call TRBJ2-7, with TRBD1 matching 8 bases. V trimming: 4 bases; J trimming: 2 bases; junction bases outside the gene matches: 4. The CDR3 spans 14 residues. The germline V gene has CDR1 MNHEY and CDR2 SMNVEV (reference sequence).